Listed below are T cell receptor beta chains from one sample, sequenced in a study of T cell responses to AZD1222 COVID-19 vaccine. Profiling relied on immunoSEQ multiplex PCR, and the TCRdb table lists in-frame clones only, not all of them. The profile shows over 130,000 clones, around 93% of them singletons. This sample comprised peripheral blood, obtained 28 days after the second AZD1222 dose. All receptors come from an adult who received the AZD1222 COVID-19 vaccine. Each CDR3 is given with its conserved first and last residue. A D gene is named only where the DNA matches it firmly. Size is stated for part of the rows, as once, few or many counts, or as a class when the clone is expanded.

CDR3 protein	CDR3 DNA	J gene	D gene	V gene	clone size
CASSLHPRTDTQYF	TGTGCCAGCAGCTTACACCCTAGAACAGATACGCAGTATTTT	TRBJ2-3	.	TRBV7-3	once
CASSWTGGNTEAFF	TGTGCCAGTAGTTGGACAGGCGGGAACACTGAAGCTTTCTTT	TRBJ1-1	TRBD1	TRBV19	.
CASSTPGGTNGYTF	TGTGCCAGCAGCACCCCCGGCGGGACAAATGGCTACACCTTC	TRBJ1-2	.	TRBV28	once
CASSLMGGGETQYF	TGTGCCAGCAGCTTGATGGGGGGGGGTGAGACCCAGTACTTC	TRBJ2-5	TRBD2	TRBV5-4	.
CAIGDRLDTEAFF	TGTGCCATAGGGGACAGGCTAGACACTGAAGCTTTCTTT	TRBJ1-1	TRBD1	TRBV10-3	few
CASSPPGQGYGYTF	TGCGCCAGCAGCCCCCCGGGACAGGGCTATGGCTACACCTTC	TRBJ1-2	TRBD1	TRBV5-1	once
CASSQPSREQGRYEQYF	TGCGCCAGCAGTCAACCCTCCCGGGAGCAGGGGAGGTACGAGCAGTACTTC	TRBJ2-7	.	TRBV23-1	once
CASSVRGETQYF	TGTGCCAGTAGTGTGAGGGGAGAGACCCAGTACTTC	TRBJ2-5	.	TRBV19	.
CASSESSVGRGNTIYF	TGTGCCAGCAGTGAAAGCTCAGTGGGGCGAGGAAACACCATATATTTT	TRBJ1-3	.	TRBV6-1	.
CASSLGRFNANTGELFF	TGTGCCAGCAGCTTGGGCAGGTTCAACGCGAACACCGGGGAGCTGTTTTTT	TRBJ2-2	.	TRBV5-6	.
CASNPVGQGVAGELFF	TGTGCCAGCAATCCGGTGGGACAGGGAGTAGCCGGGGAGCTGTTTTTT	TRBJ2-2	TRBD1	TRBV27	.
CASRTEGVFTEAFF	TGTGCCAGCAGGACCGAGGGGGTTTTCACTGAAGCTTTCTTT	TRBJ1-1	.	TRBV28	.
CASRNSYEQYF	TGTGCCAGCAGGAACTCCTACGAGCAGTACTTC	TRBJ2-7	.	TRBV28	.
CASSSAGTSGNEQFF	TGTGCCAGCAGCTCAGCGGGGACTAGCGGCAATGAGCAGTTCTTC	TRBJ2-1	TRBD2	TRBV5-4	.
CASSQDRAGGTDTQYF	TGTGCCAGCAGCCAAGATCGGGCAGGGGGCACAGATACGCAGTATTTT	TRBJ2-3	.	TRBV3-1/TRBV3-2	.
CSASQTGNGNEQFF	TGCAGTGCTAGTCAGACGGGGAACGGCAATGAGCAGTTCTTC	TRBJ2-1	.	TRBV20-1	.
CATHPGQHSNQPQHF	TGTGCCACCCACCCGGGACAGCATAGCAATCAGCCCCAGCATTTT	TRBJ1-5	TRBD1	TRBV2	.
CASSSMFFSNYGYTF	TGTGCCAGTAGTAGCATGTTTTTCTCTAACTATGGCTACACCTTC	TRBJ1-2	.	TRBV19	.
CASSRRIDEQFF	TGTGCCAGCAGCCGGAGAATCGATGAGCAGTTCTTC	TRBJ2-1	.	TRBV3-1/TRBV3-2	.
CASSFTPGPGDNSPLHF	TGTGCCAGCAGCTTTACCCCGGGGCCAGGGGATAATTCACCCCTCCACTTT	TRBJ1-6	.	TRBV7-2	.
CASSEHRFSGNTIYF	TGTGCCAGCAGTGAGCACAGATTCTCTGGAAACACCATATATTTT	TRBJ1-3	.	TRBV6-1	.
CASSVGIQRTGSGNTIYF	TGTGCCAGCAGCGTAGGTATCCAAAGGACCGGGTCTGGAAACACCATATATTTT	TRBJ1-3	.	TRBV9	.
CGQGGIYNTEAFF	TGCGGCCAGGGAGGGATTTACAACACTGAAGCTTTCTTT	TRBJ1-1	.	TRBV2	.
CASSISDYPKETQYF	TGTGCCAGCAGCATCTCTGACTATCCCAAAGAGACCCAGTACTTC	TRBJ2-5	.	TRBV9	.
CASSSRDSPSYNEQFF	TGTGCCAGCAGCTCCAGGGACTCCCCCTCCTACAATGAGCAGTTCTTC	TRBJ2-1	.	TRBV9	.
CASSRNSGNTIYF	TGTGCCAGCAGTCGGAACTCTGGAAACACCATATATTTT	TRBJ1-3	.	TRBV7-8	.
CASSLGLEETQYF	TGTGCCAGCAGCTTAGGTCTAGAAGAGACCCAGTACTTC	TRBJ2-5	.	TRBV11-2	.
CASVSGVVATEAFF	TGTGCCAGCGTATCAGGGGTGGTGGCCACTGAAGCTTTCTTT	TRBJ1-1	.	TRBV13	.
CASSLEWSNTEAFF	TGCGCCAGCAGCTTGGAGTGGTCGAACACTGAAGCTTTCTTT	TRBJ1-1	.	TRBV5-1	.
CASSPRDGVSTEAFF	TGTGCCAGCTCACCACGCGACGGCGTGAGCACTGAAGCTTTCTTT	TRBJ1-1	.	TRBV18	.
CASSLGVTGLDTQYF	TGTGCCAGCAGCTTGGGGGTTACGGGTTTAGATACGCAGTATTTT	TRBJ2-3	.	TRBV5-4	.
CASSSGQRGNGYTF	TGTGCCAGCAGCTCCGGACAAAGGGGGAATGGCTACACCTTC	TRBJ1-2	.	TRBV7-8	.
CASSVRDRIYGYTF	TGTGCCAGCAGCGTCCGGGACAGAATATATGGCTACACCTTC	TRBJ1-2	TRBD1	TRBV11-2	.
CASSLTSGSTDTQYF	TGTGCCAGCAGCCTCACTAGCGGGAGCACAGATACGCAGTATTTT	TRBJ2-3	TRBD2	TRBV4-2	.
CASSVDRDRTTNEKLFF	TGTGCCAGCAGCGTGGACCGGGACCGGACAACTAATGAAAAACTGTTTTTT	TRBJ1-4	.	TRBV9	once
CASRLTENYSNQPQHF	TGTGCCAGCAGGTTGACAGAGAATTATAGCAATCAGCCCCAGCATTTT	TRBJ1-5	.	TRBV2	.
CASSQDLDTQYF	TGTGCCAGCAGTCAAGATTTGGATACGCAGTATTTT	TRBJ2-3	.	TRBV7-9	.
CASRPNPGLNTEAFF	TGTGCCAGCAGGCCCAACCCGGGGCTGAACACTGAAGCTTTCTTT	TRBJ1-1	.	TRBV6-5	once